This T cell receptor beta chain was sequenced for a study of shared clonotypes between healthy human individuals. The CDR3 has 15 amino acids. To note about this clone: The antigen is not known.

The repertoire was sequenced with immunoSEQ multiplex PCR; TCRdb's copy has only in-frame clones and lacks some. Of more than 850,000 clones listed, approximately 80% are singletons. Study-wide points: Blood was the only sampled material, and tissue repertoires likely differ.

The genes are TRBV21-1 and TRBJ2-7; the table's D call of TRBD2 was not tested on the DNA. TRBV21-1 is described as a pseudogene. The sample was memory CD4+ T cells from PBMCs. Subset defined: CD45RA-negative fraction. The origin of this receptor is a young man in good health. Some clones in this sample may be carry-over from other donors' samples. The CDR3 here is CASSKAAPGRNEQYF. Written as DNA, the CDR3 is TGTGCCAGCAGCAAAGCCGCCCCGGGTCGGAACGAGCAGTACTTC.